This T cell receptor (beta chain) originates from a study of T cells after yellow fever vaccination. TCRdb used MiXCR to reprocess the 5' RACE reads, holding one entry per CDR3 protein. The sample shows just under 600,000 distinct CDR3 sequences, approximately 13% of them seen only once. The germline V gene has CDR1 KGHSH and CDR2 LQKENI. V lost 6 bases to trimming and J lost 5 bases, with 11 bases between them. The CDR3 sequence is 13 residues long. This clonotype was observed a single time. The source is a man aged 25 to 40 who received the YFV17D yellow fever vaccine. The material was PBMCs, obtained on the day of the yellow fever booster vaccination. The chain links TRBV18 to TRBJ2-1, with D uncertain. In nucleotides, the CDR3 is TGTGCCAGCTCTGAGGAATTAAACAATGAGCAGTTCTTC. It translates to CASSEELNNEQFF.